A single sample gave rise to the 10 T cell receptor beta chains below, sequenced in a study of long-term antiretroviral therapy in people with HIV. Sequencing used immunoSEQ v3.0 at survey level. This table comes from immunoSEQ multiplex PCR, and its TCRdb copy is limited to in-frame clones, with some not included. Here the sample spans 25,000 to 30,000 clones, roughly four fifths being singletons. The starting material was unsorted PBMCs, obtained 2.9 years after starting antiretroviral therapy. The receptors here all came from a man aged 50 or older with HIV.

The rearrangement links TRBV28 to TRBJ2-1; no firm D call. The CDR3 has 14 amino acids. V lost 8 bases, J lost 0 bases, and 11 bases lay in between. CDR1 is MDHEN and CDR2 is SYDVKM in the germline V gene. Here the CDR3 reads CASGPMSSYNEQFF. CDR3 sequence (DNA): TGTGCCAGCGGGCCCATGAGCTCCTACAATGAGCAGTTCTTC. Based on the CDR3 plus reference TRBV28 and TRBJ2-1, the full variable domain is DVKVTQSSRYLVKRTGEKVFLECVQDMDHENMFWYRQDPGLGLRLIYFSYDVKMKEKGDIPEGYSVSREKKERFSLILESASTNQTSMYLCASGPMSSYNEQFFGPGTRLTVL.

This clone was seen once. This chain joins TRBV7-8 and TRBJ2-7; 10 bases fit TRBD2. Germline CDR1 and CDR2: SGHVS and FQNEAQ. The trim removed 2 bases at V and 3 bases at J, leaving 4 bases unmatched. This CDR3 is built from 15 residues. The CDR3 bases are TGTGCCAGCAGCTTACTAGCGGGGGATTTCTACGAGCAGTACTTC. It encodes CASSLLAGDFYEQYF.

The DNA of the CDR3 is TGTGCCAGCAGCGCTTTCAGGGGTGGGGTTTGGAATGAGCAGTTCTTC. It yields the protein CASSAFRGGVWNEQFF. V is TRBV9 and J is TRBJ2-1; D is possibly TRBD1 (6 bases). The germline gives CDR1 SGDLS, CDR2 YYNGEE. The V end was cut by 3 bases, the J end by 7 bases, with 20 bases between. The CDR3 covers 16 residues.

The chain recombines TRBV4-1 with TRBJ1-5; possibly TRBD1 for D (6 bases). Trimming stripped 4 bases from V and 2 bases from J, with 15 bases between. Germline assignment: CDR1 MGHRA and CDR2 YSYEKL. This CDR3 is 16 amino acids long. DNA of the CDR3: TGCGCCAGCAGCCCAGGTCCGGGGGGCGGCAATCAGCCCCAGCATTTT. Encoded protein: CASSPGPGGGNQPQHF.

V gene TRBV28 combines with J gene TRBJ2-1, with TRBD2 identical over 8 bases. Trimming at V came to 7 bases and at J to 8 bases, leaving 4 bases not matched to a gene. The CDR3 covers 12 residues. Germline V gene lookup returns CDR1 MDHEN and CDR2 SYDVKM. This CDR3 reads CASMREVYEQFF. The DNA of the CDR3 is TGTGCCAGCATGCGGGAGGTATATGAGCAGTTCTTC.

This chain connects TRBV5-4 to TRBJ2-6; the D gene is possibly TRBD1 (6 bases). The CDR3 runs 16 residues. Germline CDR1 SGHNT, CDR2 YYREEE (reference sequence). V dropped 4 bases and J dropped 1 base, with 12 bases sitting between them. CDR3 residues: CASSPRGGSGANVLTF. CDR3 nucleotide sequence: TGTGCCAGCAGCCCCAGGGGCGGGTCTGGGGCCAACGTCCTGACTTTC.

The gene calls are TRBV6-5 and TRBJ2-7, with D perhaps TRBD1 (6 bases). V lost 2 bases and J 3 bases, leaving 14 bases between the germline ends. Germline CDR1 MNHEY, CDR2 SVGAGI. The CDR3 loop spans 15 amino acids. Written as DNA, the CDR3 is TGTGCCAGCAGTTACGCCGGACAGATCGGCTACGAGCAGTACTTC. This gives the protein CASSYAGQIGYEQYF.

V is TRBV6-1 and J is TRBJ2-7, with TRBD1 matching 9 bases. J was trimmed by 6 bases and V by 6 bases; bases with no gene match: 9. The CDR3 spans 14 residues. In germline, CDR1 is MNHNS, CDR2 SASEGT. CDR3 nucleotide sequence: TGTGCCAGCAGGAAGAGGGACAGGGAGAGCGAGCAGTACTTC. This translates into CASRKRDRESEQYF.

The gene calls are TRBV10-3 and TRBJ2-7, with 7 nucleotides matching TRBD1. CDR1 is ENHRY and CDR2 is SYGVKD in the germline V gene. Trimming removed 5 bases from V and 0 bases from J; junction bases left unmatched: 7. The CDR3 runs to 15 residues. The CDR3 DNA sequence: TGTGCCATCAGTCCAGAGACAGGGATCTCCTACGAGCAGTACTTC. This codes for CAISPETGISYEQYF.

The rearrangement links TRBV7-9 to TRBJ2-7; 7 nucleotides align to TRBD1. The V gene end was trimmed by 4 bases and the J gene end by 5 bases; junction bases not matched to a gene: 8. Germline V gives CDR1 SEHNR, CDR2 FQNEAQ (reference sequence). The CDR3 sequence is 14 residues long. The CDR3 protein is CASSSDRVRHEQYF. The CDR3 bases are TGTGCCAGCAGCTCTGACAGGGTTAGGCACGAGCAGTACTTC.